This T cell receptor beta chain was sequenced in a study of blood T cell repertoires in COVID-19 (dated by TCRdb to the early 2020s). Notes on the research overall: Collaborator samples came from the United States, Italy and Spain and covered acute and convalescent phases of COVID-19. The prospective study material was composed of cDNA or gDNA derived from T cells, B-cell-depleted T cells, or PBMCs. The dataset comprised deeply sampled blood TCRbeta repertoires from subjects exposed to, actively infected with, or recovered from COVID-19. The repertoires were made available in a free public database intended to serve as a resource for research on the immune response to SARS-CoV-2. Samples came from the ongoing ImmuneRACE study (first 160 participants) plus 1,254 subjects from 6 global collaborators. Nearly every sample came with metadata listing a de-identified subject ID, COVID-19 status, age in years and sex. Where HLA class I and class II types were available, the types were taken from metadata supplied by the sample provider, not from assay-based typing.

General findings and caveats noted by the study authors: The amount of clinical and demographic metadata varied by source and participant and was provided uncurated.

Collaborating institutions collected whole blood in K2EDTA tubes following their own protocols. For TCRbeta analysis, collaborators shipped samples as frozen whole blood, isolated PBMCs, or DNA extracted from either of those sample types. As for this clone: Its antigen specificity is not known. No qualities accompany the bases; no much larger clone lies one base away.

Trimming costs V 2 bases and J 11 bases, and their ends lie 13 bases apart. The germline V gene gives CDR1 as KGHSH and CDR2 as LQKENI. The CDR3, from cysteine to phenylalanine, totals 14 residues. CDR3 DNA only is kept here, 42 bases in frame from base 1. TCRbeta CDR3 regions were amplified from genomic DNA using the immunoSEQ Assay, a bias-controlled multiplex PCR. Turning to the authors' computational methods: The number of nucleated cells in each sample was estimated by amplification of reference gene primers within the assay. Sequence reads were collapsed and filtered to measure the absolute abundance of every unique TCRbeta CDR3 rearrangement. For each sample, productive Simpson clonality was calculated as the square root of Simpson's diversity index across productive rearrangements. Not all clones reach the TCRdb copy of this immuneACCESS table, which keeps in-frame sequences only. Checked studies attribute under half of the gap to unresolved V genes and leave the rest unexplained. V and J calls and clone size are those listed in that table; D and trimming were worked out from the DNA. In this sample the table shows roughly 330,000 clones, about 82% of which occur a single time. The top ten clonotypes cover under 2% of the sample.

Sequenced sample: peripheral blood. This TCR was recovered from a woman aged 45-65 years with acute or convalescent COVID-19. The chain uses TRBV18 and TRBJ1-6; TRBD1 is a weak D gene call, 5 bases matching. The DNA sequence is TGTGCCAGCTCACCAGTGCAGGGTAGGACACCCCTCCACTTT. This yields the protein CASSPVQGRTPLHF.